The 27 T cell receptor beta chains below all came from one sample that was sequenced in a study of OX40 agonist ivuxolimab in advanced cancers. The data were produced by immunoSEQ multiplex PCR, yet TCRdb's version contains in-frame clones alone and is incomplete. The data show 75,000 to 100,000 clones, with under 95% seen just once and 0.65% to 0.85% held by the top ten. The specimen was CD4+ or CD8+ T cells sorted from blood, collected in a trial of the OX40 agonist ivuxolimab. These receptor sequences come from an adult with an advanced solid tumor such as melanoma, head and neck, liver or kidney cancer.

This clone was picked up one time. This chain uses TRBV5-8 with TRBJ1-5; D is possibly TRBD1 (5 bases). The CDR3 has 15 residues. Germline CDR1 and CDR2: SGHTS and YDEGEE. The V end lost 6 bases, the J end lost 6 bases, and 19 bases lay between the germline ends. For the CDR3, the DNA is TGTGCCAGCACCCGCGCGGGCGGGGGTCGTCAGCCCCAGCATTTT. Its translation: CASTRAGGGRQPQHF.

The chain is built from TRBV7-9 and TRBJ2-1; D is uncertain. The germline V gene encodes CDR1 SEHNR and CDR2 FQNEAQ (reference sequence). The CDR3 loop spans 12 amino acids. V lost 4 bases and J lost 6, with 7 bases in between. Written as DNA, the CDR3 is TGTGCCAGCAGCTGGTACGGCAATGAGCAGTTCTTC. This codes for CASSWYGNEQFF.

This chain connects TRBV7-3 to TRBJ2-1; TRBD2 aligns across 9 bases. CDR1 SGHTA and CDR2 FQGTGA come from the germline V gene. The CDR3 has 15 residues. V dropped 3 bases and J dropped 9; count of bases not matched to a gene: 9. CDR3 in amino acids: CASSFSSGTLGEQFF. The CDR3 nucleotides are TGTGCCAGCAGCTTTTCTAGCGGGACCTTGGGTGAGCAGTTCTTC. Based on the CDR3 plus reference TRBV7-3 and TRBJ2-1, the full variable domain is GAGVSQTPSNKVTEKGKYVELRCDPISGHTALYWYRQSLGQGPEFLIYFQGTGAADDSGLPNDRFFAVRPEGSVSTLKIQRTERGDSAVYLCASSFSSGTLGEQFFGPGTRLTVL.

The CDR3 coding sequence is TGTGCCAGCAGTCTAGCGGGAGACACCGAGCAGTACTTC. Translated, it gives CASSLAGDTEQYF. The chain carries TRBV25-1 and TRBJ2-7; TRBD2 aligns across 10 bases. Trimming took 5 bases from V and 6 from J; bases not matched to a gene: 4. The CDR3 loop spans 13 amino acids. Per the germline V gene, CDR1 is MGHDK and CDR2 is SYGVNS.

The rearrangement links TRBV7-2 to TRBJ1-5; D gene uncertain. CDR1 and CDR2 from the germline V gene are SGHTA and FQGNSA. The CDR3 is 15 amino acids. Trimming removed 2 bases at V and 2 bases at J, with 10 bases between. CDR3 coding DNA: TGTGCCAGCAGCTTAAAGTCGATTGGCAATCAGCCCCAGCATTTT. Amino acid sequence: CASSLKSIGNQPQHF.

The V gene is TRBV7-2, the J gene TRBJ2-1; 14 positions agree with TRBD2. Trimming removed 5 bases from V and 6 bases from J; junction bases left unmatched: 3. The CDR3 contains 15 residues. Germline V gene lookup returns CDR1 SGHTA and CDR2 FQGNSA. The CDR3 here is CASSMGLAGANEQFF. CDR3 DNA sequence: TGTGCCAGCAGCATGGGACTAGCGGGAGCCAATGAGCAGTTCTTC.

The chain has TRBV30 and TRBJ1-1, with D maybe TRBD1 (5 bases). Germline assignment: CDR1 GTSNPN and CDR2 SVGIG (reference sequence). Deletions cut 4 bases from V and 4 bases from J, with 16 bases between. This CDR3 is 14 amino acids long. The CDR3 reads CAWTADPGATEAFF. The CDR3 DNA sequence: TGTGCCTGGACCGCAGACCCTGGGGCCACTGAAGCTTTCTTT. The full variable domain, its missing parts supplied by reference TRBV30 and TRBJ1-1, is SQTIHQWPATLVQPVGSPLSLECTVEGTSNPNLYWYRQAAGRGLQLLFYSVGIGQISSEVPQNLSASRPQDRQFILSSKKLLLSDSGFYLCAWTADPGATEAFFGQGTRLTVV.

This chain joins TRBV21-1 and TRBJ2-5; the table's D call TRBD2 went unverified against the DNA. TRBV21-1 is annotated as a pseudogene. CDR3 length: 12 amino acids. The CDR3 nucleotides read TGTGCCAGCAGCACCACTCAAGAGACCCAGTACTTC. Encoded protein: CASSTTQETQYF.

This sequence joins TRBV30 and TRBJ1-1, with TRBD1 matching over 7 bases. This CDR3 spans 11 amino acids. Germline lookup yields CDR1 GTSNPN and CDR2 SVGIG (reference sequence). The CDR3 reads CARGLDTEAFF. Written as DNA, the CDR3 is TGTGCTAGGGGGCTAGACACTGAAGCTTTCTTT.

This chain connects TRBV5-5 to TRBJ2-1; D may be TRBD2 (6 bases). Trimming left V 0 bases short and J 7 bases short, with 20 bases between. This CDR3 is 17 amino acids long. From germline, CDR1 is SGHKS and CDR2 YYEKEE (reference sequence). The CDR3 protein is CASSLAGRGSPSNEQFF. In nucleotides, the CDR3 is TGTGCCAGCAGCTTGGCCGGGCGGGGCTCCCCTTCGAATGAGCAGTTCTTC.

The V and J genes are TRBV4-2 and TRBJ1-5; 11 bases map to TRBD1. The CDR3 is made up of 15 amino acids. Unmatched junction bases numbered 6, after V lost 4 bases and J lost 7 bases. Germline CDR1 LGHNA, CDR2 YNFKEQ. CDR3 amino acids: CASSPGTGGGQPQHF. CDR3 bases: TGTGCCAGCAGCCCCGGGACAGGGGGAGGACAGCCCCAGCATTTT.

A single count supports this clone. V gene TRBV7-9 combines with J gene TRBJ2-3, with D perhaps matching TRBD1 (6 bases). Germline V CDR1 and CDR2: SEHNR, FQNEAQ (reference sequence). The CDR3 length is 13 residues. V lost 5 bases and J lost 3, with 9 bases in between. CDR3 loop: CASSPQGTDTQYF. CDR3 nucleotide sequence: TGTGCCAGCAGCCCACAGGGTACAGATACGCAGTATTTT. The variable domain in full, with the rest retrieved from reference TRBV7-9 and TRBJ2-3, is DTGVSQNPRHKITKRGQNVTFRCDPISEHNRLYWYRQTLGQGPEFLTYFQNEAQLEKSRLLSDRFSAERPKGSFSTLEIQRTEQGDSAMYLCASSPQGTDTQYFGPGTRLTVL.

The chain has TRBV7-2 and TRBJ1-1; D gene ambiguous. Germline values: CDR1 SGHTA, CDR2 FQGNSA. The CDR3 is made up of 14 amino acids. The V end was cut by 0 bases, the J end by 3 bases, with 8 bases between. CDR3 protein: CASSLASGDTEAFF. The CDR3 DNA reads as TGTGCCAGCAGCTTAGCGTCCGGGGACACTGAAGCTTTCTTT.

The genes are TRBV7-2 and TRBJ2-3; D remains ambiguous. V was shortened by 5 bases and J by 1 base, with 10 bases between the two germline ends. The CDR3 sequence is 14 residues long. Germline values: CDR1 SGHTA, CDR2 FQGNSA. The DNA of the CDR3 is TGTGCCAGCAGCCCCCTCCACGGCACAGATACGCAGTATTTT. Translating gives CASSPLHGTDTQYF.

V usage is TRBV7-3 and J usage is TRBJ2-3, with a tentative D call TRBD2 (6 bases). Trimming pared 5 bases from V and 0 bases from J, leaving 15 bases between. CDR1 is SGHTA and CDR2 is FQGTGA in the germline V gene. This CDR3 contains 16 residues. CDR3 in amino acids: CASSPHVAGSTDTQYF. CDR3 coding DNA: TGTGCCAGCAGCCCACACGTTGCGGGGAGCACAGATACGCAGTATTTT. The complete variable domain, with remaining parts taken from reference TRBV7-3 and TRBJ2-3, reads GAGVSQTPSNKVTEKGKYVELRCDPISGHTALYWYRQSLGQGPEFLIYFQGTGAADDSGLPNDRFFAVRPEGSVSTLKIQRTERGDSAVYLCASSPHVAGSTDTQYFGPGTRLTVL.

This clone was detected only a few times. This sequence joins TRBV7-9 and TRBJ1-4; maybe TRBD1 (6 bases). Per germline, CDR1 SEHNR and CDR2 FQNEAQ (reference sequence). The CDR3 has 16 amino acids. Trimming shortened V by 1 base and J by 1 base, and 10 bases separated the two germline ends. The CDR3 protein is CASSLGMDRTNEKLFF. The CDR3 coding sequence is TGTGCCAGCAGCTTAGGAATGGACAGAACTAATGAAAAACTGTTTTTT.

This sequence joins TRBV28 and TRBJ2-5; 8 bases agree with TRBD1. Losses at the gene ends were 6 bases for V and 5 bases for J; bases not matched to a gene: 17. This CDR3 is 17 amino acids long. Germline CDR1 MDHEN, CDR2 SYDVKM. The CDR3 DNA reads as TGTGCCAGCAGCTGGCGGAGCAGGGGGCTAATGACGGAGACCCAGTACTTC. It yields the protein CASSWRSRGLMTETQYF.

The CDR3 DNA reads TGTGCCAGCAGTTCCTCCGGGACAGGGATTAGCGAGCAGTACTTC. The encoded protein is CASSSSGTGISEQYF. J is TRBJ2-7 and V is TRBV7-3, with 9 positions matching TRBD1. Unmatched junction bases numbered 12, after V lost 6 bases and J lost 6 bases. CDR3 size: 15 residues. Germline-derived CDR1 and CDR2 are SGHTA and FQGTGA.

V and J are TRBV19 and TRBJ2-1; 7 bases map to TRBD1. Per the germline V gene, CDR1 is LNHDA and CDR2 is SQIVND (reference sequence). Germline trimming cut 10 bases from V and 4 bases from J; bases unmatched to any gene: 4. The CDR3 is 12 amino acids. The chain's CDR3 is CATMDRYNEQFF. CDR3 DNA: TGTGCCACCATGGACAGGTACAATGAGCAGTTCTTC.

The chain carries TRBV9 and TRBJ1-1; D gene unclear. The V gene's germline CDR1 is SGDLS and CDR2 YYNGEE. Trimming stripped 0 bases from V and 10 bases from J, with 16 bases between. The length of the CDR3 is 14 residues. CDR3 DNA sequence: TGTGCCAGCAGCGTAGATGATGTAAGGGTTGGAGCTTTCTTT. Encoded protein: CASSVDDVRVGAFF.

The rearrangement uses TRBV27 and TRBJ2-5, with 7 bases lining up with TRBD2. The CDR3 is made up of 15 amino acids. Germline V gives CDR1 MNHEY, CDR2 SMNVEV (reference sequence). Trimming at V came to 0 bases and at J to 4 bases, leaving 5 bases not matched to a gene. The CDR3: CASSLSWGGGETQYF. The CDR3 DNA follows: TGTGCCAGCAGTTTATCGTGGGGCGGGGGAGAGACCCAGTACTTC.

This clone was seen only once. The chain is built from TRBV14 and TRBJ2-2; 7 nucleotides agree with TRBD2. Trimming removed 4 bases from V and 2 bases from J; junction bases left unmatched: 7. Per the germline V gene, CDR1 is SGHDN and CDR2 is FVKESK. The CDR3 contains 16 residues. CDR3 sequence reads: CASSPRGRGNTGELFF. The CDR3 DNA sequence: TGTGCCAGCAGCCCCCGGGGGAGGGGAAACACCGGGGAGCTGTTTTTT.

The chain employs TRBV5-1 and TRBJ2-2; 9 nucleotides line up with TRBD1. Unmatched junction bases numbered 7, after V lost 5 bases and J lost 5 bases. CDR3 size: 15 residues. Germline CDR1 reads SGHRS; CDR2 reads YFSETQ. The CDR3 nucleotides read TGCGCCAGCAGTCGACAGGGGGGAGGAACCGGGGAGCTGTTTTTT. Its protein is CASSRQGGGTGELFF.

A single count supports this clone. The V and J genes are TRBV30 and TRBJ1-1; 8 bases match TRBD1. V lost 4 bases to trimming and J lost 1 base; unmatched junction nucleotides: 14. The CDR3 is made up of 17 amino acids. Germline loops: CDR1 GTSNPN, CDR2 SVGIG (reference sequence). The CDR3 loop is CAWMIWQGAASNTEAFF. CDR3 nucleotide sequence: TGTGCCTGGATGATCTGGCAGGGGGCTGCGTCGAACACTGAAGCTTTCTTT.

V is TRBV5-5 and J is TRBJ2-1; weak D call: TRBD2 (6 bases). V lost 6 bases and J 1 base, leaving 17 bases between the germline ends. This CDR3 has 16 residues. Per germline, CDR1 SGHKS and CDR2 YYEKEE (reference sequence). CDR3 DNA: TGTGCCAGCATCTTAAGCGGGTCTTTGTCCTACAATGAGCAGTTCTTC. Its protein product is CASILSGSLSYNEQFF.

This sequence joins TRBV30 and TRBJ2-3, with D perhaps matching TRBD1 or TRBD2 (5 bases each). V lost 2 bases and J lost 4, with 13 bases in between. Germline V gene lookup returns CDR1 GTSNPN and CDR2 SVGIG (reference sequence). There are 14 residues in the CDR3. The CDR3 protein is CAWSRGRGADTQYF. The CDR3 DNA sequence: TGTGCCTGGAGTAGGGGCAGAGGGGCAGATACGCAGTATTTT.

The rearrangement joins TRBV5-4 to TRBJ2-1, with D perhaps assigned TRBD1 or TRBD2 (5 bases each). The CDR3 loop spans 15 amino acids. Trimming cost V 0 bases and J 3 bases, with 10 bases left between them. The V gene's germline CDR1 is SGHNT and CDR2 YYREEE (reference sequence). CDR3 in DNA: TGTGCCAGCAGCTTGGGTGGTGGGGGCTACAATGAGCAGTTCTTC. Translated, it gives CASSLGGGGYNEQFF.